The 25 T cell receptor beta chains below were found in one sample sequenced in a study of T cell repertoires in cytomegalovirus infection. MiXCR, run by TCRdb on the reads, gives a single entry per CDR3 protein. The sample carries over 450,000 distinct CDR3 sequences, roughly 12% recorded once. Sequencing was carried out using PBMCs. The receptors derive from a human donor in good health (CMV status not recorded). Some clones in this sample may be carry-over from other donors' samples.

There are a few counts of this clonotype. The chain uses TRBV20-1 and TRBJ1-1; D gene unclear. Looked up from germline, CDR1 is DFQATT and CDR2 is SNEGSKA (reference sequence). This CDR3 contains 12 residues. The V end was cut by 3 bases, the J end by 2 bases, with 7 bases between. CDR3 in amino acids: CSARWINTEAFF. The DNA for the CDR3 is TGCAGTGCTAGGTGGATAAACACTGAAGCTTTCTTT.

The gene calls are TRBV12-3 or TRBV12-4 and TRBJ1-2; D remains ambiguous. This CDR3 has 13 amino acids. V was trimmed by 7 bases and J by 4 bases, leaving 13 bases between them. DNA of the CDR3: TGTGCCAGCACCCCCTCCCAAGCCTATGGCTACACCTTC. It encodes CASTPSQAYGYTF.

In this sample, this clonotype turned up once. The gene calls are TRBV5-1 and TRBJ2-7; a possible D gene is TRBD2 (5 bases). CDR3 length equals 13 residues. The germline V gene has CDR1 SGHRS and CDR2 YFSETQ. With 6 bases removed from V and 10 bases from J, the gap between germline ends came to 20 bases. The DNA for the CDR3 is TGCGCCAGCACCGAGGGAGCAACTACGAATCAGTACTTC. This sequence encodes CASTEGATTNQYF.

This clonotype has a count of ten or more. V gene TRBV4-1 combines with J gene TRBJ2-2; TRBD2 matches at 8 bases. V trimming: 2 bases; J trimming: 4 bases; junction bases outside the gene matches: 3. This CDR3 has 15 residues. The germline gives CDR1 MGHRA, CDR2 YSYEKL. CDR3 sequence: CASSQRTSSTGELFF. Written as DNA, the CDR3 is TGCGCCAGCAGCCAAAGGACTAGCTCCACCGGGGAGCTGTTTTTT.

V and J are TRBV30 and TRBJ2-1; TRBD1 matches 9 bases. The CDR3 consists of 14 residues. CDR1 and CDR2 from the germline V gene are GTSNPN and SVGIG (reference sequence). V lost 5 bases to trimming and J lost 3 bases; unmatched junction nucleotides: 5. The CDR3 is CAWSEDRGYNEQFF. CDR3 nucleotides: TGTGCCTGGTCCGAGGACAGGGGCTACAATGAGCAGTTCTTC.

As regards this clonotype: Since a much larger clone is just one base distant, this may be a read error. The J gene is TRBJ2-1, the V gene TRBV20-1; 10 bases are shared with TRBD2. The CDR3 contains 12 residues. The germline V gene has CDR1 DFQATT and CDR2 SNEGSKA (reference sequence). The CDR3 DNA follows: TGCAGTCTGACTAGCGGGTACAATAAGCAGTTCTTC. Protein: CSLTSGYNKQFF.

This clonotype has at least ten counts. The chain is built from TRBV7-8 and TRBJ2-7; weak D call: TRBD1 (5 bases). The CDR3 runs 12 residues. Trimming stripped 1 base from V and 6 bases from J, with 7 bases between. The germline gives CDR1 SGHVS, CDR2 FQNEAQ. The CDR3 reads CASSLVRVEQYF. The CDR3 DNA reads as TGTGCCAGCAGCTTAGTCAGGGTCGAGCAGTACTTC.

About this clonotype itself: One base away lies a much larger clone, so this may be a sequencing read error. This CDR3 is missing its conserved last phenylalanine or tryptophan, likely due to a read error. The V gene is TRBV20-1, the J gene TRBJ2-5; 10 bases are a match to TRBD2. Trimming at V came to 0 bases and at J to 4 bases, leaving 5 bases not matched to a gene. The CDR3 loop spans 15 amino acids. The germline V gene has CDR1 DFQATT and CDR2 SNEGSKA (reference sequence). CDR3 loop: CSARDQREGRETQYY. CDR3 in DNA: TGCAGTGCTAGAGATCAGCGGGAGGGCCGAGAGACCCAGTACTAC.

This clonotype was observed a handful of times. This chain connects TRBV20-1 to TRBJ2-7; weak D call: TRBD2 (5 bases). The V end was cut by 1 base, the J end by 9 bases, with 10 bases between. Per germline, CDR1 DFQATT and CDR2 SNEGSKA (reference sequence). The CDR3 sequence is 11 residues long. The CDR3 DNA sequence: TGCAGTGCTAGAGGGTGGAGGACGCAGTACTTC. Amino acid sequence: CSARGWRTQYF.

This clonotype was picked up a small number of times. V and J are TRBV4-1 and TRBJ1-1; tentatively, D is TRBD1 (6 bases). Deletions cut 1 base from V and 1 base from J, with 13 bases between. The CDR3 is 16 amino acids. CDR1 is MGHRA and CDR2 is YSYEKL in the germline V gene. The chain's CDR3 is CASSQGGARGNTEAFF. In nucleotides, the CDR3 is TGCGCCAGCAGCCAAGGGGGGGCCAGGGGGAACACTGAAGCTTTCTTT.

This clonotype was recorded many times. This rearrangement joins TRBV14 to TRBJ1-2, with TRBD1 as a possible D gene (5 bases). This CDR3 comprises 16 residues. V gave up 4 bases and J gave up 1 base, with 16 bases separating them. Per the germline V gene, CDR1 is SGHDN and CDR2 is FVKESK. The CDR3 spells CASSPMAGQINYGYTF. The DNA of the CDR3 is TGTGCCAGCAGCCCGATGGCGGGGCAGATTAACTATGGCTACACCTTC.

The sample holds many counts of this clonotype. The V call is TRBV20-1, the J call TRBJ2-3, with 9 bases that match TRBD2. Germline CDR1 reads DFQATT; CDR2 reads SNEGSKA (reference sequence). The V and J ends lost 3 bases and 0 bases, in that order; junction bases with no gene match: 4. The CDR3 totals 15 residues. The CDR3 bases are TGCAGTGCTAGTGGCCTAGCGGGGAGCACAGATACGCAGTATTTT. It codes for CSASGLAGSTDTQYF.

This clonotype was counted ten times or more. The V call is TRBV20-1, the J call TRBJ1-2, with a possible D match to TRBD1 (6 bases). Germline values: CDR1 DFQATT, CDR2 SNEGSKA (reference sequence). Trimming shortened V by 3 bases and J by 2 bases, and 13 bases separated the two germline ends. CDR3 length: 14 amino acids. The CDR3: CSARDSFNNYGYTF. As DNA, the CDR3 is TGCAGTGCTAGGGACAGTTTTAACAACTATGGCTACACCTTC.

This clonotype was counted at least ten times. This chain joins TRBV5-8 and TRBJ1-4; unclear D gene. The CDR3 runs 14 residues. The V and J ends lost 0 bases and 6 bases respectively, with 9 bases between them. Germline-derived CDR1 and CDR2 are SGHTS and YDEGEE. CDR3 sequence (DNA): TGTGCCAGCAGCTTGGAACGTGGAGATGAAAAACTGTTTTTT. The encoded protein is CASSLERGDEKLFF.

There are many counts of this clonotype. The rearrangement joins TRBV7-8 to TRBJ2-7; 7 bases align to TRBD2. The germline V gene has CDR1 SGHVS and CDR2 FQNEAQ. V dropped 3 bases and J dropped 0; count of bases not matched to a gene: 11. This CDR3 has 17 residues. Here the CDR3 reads CASSFPRGGSPSYEQYF. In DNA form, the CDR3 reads TGTGCCAGCAGCTTTCCGCGGGGCGGGAGCCCCTCCTACGAGCAGTACTTC.

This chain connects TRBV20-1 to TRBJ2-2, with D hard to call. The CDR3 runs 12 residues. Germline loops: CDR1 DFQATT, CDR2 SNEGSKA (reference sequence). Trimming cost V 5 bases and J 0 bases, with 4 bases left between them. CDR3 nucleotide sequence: TGCAGTGCTCAACCGAACACCGGGGAGCTGTTTTTT. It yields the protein CSAQPNTGELFF.

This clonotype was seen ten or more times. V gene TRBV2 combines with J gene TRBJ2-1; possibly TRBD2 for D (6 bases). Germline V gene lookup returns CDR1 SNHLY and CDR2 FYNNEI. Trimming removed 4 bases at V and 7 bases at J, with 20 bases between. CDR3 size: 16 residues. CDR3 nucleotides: TGTGCCAGCAGTGGGGTCGGGACTCAATTGGAAAATGAGCAGTTCTTC. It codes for CASSGVGTQLENEQFF.

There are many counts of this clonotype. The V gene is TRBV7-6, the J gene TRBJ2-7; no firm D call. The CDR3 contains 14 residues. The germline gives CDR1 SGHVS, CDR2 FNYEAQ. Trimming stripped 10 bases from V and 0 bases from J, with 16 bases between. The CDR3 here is CATKPRTDSYEQYF. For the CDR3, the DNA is TGTGCCACCAAACCCAGGACGGACTCCTACGAGCAGTACTTC.

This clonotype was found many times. CDR3 residues: CSVLDYGYTF. As DNA, the CDR3 is TGCAGCGTCCTCGACTATGGCTACACCTTC. The genes are TRBV29-1 and TRBJ1-2; no firm D call. Trimming removed 6 bases from V and 3 bases from J, with 5 bases in between. The germline V gene encodes CDR1 SQVTM and CDR2 ANQGSEA. The CDR3 runs 10 residues.

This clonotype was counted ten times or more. The CDR3 DNA reads as TGTGCCAGCGGTCGGGGGGGGTCTGAAGCTTTCTTT. This sequence encodes CASGRGGSEAFF. The chain combines TRBV28 with TRBJ1-1, with D possibly being TRBD1 (5 bases). Looked up from germline, CDR1 is MDHEN and CDR2 is SYDVKM. This CDR3 has 12 amino acids. Deletions cut 8 bases from V and 6 bases from J, with 13 bases between.

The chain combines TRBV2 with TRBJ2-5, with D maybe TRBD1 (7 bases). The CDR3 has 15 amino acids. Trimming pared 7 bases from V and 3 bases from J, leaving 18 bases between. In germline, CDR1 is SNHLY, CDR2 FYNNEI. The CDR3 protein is CASTYDGGGEETQYF. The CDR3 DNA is TGTGCCAGCACCTACGATGGAGGGGGCGAAGAGACCCAGTACTTC.

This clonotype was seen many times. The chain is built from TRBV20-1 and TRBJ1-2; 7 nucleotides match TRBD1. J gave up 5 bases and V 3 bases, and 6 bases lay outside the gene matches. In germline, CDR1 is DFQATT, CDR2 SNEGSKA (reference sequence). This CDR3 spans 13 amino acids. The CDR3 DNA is TGCAGTGCTAGCCAGGACAGGATTTATGGCTACACCTTC. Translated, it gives CSASQDRIYGYTF.

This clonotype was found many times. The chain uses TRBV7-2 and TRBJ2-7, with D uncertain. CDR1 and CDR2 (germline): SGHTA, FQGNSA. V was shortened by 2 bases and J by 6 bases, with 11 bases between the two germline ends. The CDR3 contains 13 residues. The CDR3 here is CASSLPEVSEQYF. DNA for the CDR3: TGTGCCAGCAGCTTACCAGAAGTCTCCGAGCAGTACTTC.

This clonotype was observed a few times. DNA of the CDR3: TGTGCCAGTAGTCCACTCGCCGGCAGTGAGCAGTTCTTC. Its translation is CASSPLAGSEQFF. The chain is built from TRBV19 and TRBJ2-1; D unclear. There are 13 residues in the CDR3. The germline gives CDR1 LNHDA, CDR2 SQIVND (reference sequence). V lost 5 bases, J lost 9 bases, and 14 bases lay in between.

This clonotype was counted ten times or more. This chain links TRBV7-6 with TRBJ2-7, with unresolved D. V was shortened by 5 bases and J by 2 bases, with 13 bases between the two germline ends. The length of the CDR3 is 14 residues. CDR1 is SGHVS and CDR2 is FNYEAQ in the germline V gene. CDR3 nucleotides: TGTGCCAGCAGCGCCGTCTATGGGCCCTACGAGCAGTACTTC. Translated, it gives CASSAVYGPYEQYF. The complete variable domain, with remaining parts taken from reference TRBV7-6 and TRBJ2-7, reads GAGVSQSPRYKVTKRGQDVALRCDPISGHVSLYWYRQALGQGPEFLTYFNYEAQQDKSGLPNDRFSAERPEGSISTLTIQRTEQRDSAMYRCASSAVYGPYEQYFGPGTRLTVT.